The clone carrying this TCR beta chain was detected a few times. What it recognizes is unknown. This specimen belongs to a study of T cell repertoires in cytomegalovirus infection. Study-level background: Recently identified HLA-C-restricted and well-studied HLA-B-restricted CMV epitopes were used. An indication of both CMV infection and matching HLA type came from public TCR beta signatures.

Regarding the study as a whole: Clonotypes of TCR beta that were HLA-C-restricted and CMV-specific dominated the ex vivo response. Public TCR beta family frequency separated CMV-and-HLA carriers, including in an independent cohort.

One entry per CDR3 protein, called by TCRdb with MiXCR from the reads. The data show about 900,000 distinct CDR3 sequences, approximately 32% seen once. The CDR3 totals 13 residues. CDR1 is LGHNT, CDR2 FRNRAP, per germline. Trimming left V 5 bases short and J 5 bases short, with 9 bases between. Specimen: cultured CD8+ T cells from PBMCs, collected from culture after CMV antigen stimulation. This TCR was sampled from a human donor in good health (CMV status not recorded). Some clones in this sample may be carry-over from other donors' samples. V is TRBV12-5 and J is TRBJ2-2; D is perhaps TRBD1 (6 bases). For the CDR3, the DNA is TGTGCTAGTGGTGCCAGGGGAACCGGGGAGCTGTTTTTT. Its translation is CASGARGTGELFF.